A selection of T cell receptor beta chains follows, all from one sample in a study of identical twins. TCRdb reanalysed the 5' RACE reads using MiXCR and keeps one entry per CDR3 protein. This table holds fewer than 250,000 distinct CDR3 sequences, approximately 15% found once. This same sample was also taken into another study, of T cells expressing NK-cell markers.

Specimen: CD8+ T cells sorted from blood. Receptor source: a young woman in good health. Both conserved end residues are part of each CDR3. Fields, in order: D gene, V gene, J gene, clone size, CDR3 protein, CDR3 DNA. A D gene is named only where the DNA matches it firmly. Clone sizes are given selectively: once, few, many, or a class where the clone is expanded.

d_gene: TRBD1
v_gene: TRBV5-1
j_gene: TRBJ1-1
abundance: many
CDR3aa: CASSFGQAEAFF
CDR3nt: TGCGCCAGCAGCTTCGGACAGGCTGAAGCTTTCTTT

d_gene: TRBD2
v_gene: TRBV10-3
j_gene: TRBJ2-2
abundance: few
CDR3aa: CAISEAGGVNTGELFF
CDR3nt: TGTGCCATCAGTGAAGCGGGGGGCGTGAACACCGGGGAGCTGTTTTTT

d_gene: -
v_gene: TRBV12-3/TRBV12-4
j_gene: TRBJ1-1
abundance: few
CDR3aa: CASSQDRMNTEAFF
CDR3nt: TGTGCCAGCAGTCAGGACCGGATGAACACTGAAGCTTTCTTT

d_gene: -
v_gene: TRBV10-3
j_gene: TRBJ2-7
abundance: -
CDR3aa: CAISRDSLDEQYF
CDR3nt: TGTGCCATCAGTCGAGACAGTCTTGACGAGCAGTACTTC

d_gene: -
v_gene: TRBV20-1
j_gene: TRBJ1-2
abundance: few
CDR3aa: CSARAVENYGYTF
CDR3nt: TGCAGTGCCAGGGCAGTCGAAAACTATGGCTACACCTTC

d_gene: -
v_gene: TRBV5-1
j_gene: TRBJ1-1
abundance: few
CDR3aa: CASSFRMNTEAFF
CDR3nt: TGCGCCAGCAGCTTCCGGATGAACACTGAAGCTTTCTTT

d_gene: TRBD1
v_gene: TRBV3-1
j_gene: TRBJ1-3
abundance: -
CDR3aa: CASSQDEGATIYF
CDR3nt: TGTGCCAGCAGCCAAGATGAGGGGGCGACCATATATTTT

d_gene: TRBD2
v_gene: TRBV9
j_gene: TRBJ2-2
abundance: few
CDR3aa: CASSGEGTSGMNTGELFF
CDR3nt: TGTGCCAGCAGCGGCGAAGGGACGAGCGGGATGAACACCGGGGAGCTGTTTTTT

d_gene: -
v_gene: TRBV9
j_gene: TRBJ2-1
abundance: -
CDR3aa: CASKRETGDPKQFF
CDR3nt: TGTGCCAGCAAAAGGGAGACAGGCGATCCGAAGCAGTTCTTC

d_gene: TRBD1
v_gene: TRBV20-1
j_gene: TRBJ2-3
abundance: few
CDR3aa: CSATTSGQGADTQYF
CDR3nt: TGCAGTGCTACAACTTCGGGACAGGGTGCAGATACGCAGTATTTT

d_gene: TRBD1
v_gene: TRBV12-3/TRBV12-4
j_gene: TRBJ1-2
abundance: -
CDR3aa: CASSPQGQGAINYGYTF
CDR3nt: TGTGCCAGCAGCCCCCAGGGACAGGGGGCAATTAACTATGGCTACACCTTC

d_gene: -
v_gene: TRBV7-9
j_gene: TRBJ2-2
abundance: -
CDR3aa: CASTSTGRDTGELFF
CDR3nt: TGTGCCAGCACCTCGACCGGGCGGGACACCGGGGAGCTGTTTTTT

d_gene: -
v_gene: TRBV11-2
j_gene: TRBJ1-1
abundance: few
CDR3aa: CASRVMNTEAFF
CDR3nt: TGTGCCAGCAGGGTAATGAACACTGAAGCTTTCTTT

d_gene: -
v_gene: TRBV7-8
j_gene: TRBJ2-5
abundance: few
CDR3aa: CASSSGTEETQYF
CDR3nt: TGTGCCAGCAGCTCAGGGACGGAGGAGACCCAGTACTTC

d_gene: TRBD1
v_gene: TRBV4-2
j_gene: TRBJ2-7
abundance: few
CDR3aa: CASSQGTGILYEQYF
CDR3nt: TGTGCCAGCAGCCAAGGGACAGGCATACTCTACGAGCAGTACTTC

d_gene: TRBD2
v_gene: TRBV7-6
j_gene: TRBJ2-2
abundance: -
CDR3aa: CASKSSSGYTGELFF
CDR3nt: TGTGCCAGCAAATCGTCTAGCGGCTACACCGGGGAGCTGTTTTTT

d_gene: TRBD2
v_gene: TRBV13
j_gene: TRBJ2-5
abundance: -
CDR3aa: CASSSGLAGGPGQETQYF
CDR3nt: TGTGCCAGCAGCTCCGGACTAGCGGGGGGGCCGGGCCAAGAGACCCAGTACTTC

d_gene: -
v_gene: TRBV20-1
j_gene: TRBJ2-7
abundance: -
CDR3aa: CSATSRGRYSYEQYF
CDR3nt: TGCAGTGCTACGTCCCGGGGGCGGTACTCCTACGAGCAGTACTTC

d_gene: -
v_gene: TRBV12-3/TRBV12-4
j_gene: TRBJ1-1
abundance: many
CDR3aa: CASSLGGGEAFF
CDR3nt: TGTGCCAGCAGTTTGGGGGGTGGTGAAGCTTTCTTT

d_gene: -
v_gene: TRBV13
j_gene: TRBJ2-7
abundance: -
CDR3aa: CASGRGHEQYF
CDR3nt: TGTGCCAGTGGACGGGGCCACGAGCAGTACTTC

d_gene: -
v_gene: TRBV2
j_gene: TRBJ2-7
abundance: few
CDR3aa: CASIDGRLLYEQYF
CDR3nt: TGTGCCAGCATTGATGGGCGGCTTCTCTACGAGCAGTACTTC

d_gene: -
v_gene: TRBV2
j_gene: TRBJ2-3
abundance: few
CDR3aa: CASNPGLSTDTQYF
CDR3nt: TGTGCCAGCAATCCGGGACTTAGCACAGATACGCAGTATTTT

d_gene: -
v_gene: TRBV6-5
j_gene: TRBJ2-7
abundance: -
CDR3aa: CASSLGLGLAYEQYF
CDR3nt: TGTGCCAGCAGTTTGGGGCTCGGATTGGCCTACGAGCAGTACTTC

d_gene: TRBD2
v_gene: TRBV5-1
j_gene: TRBJ2-3
abundance: -
CDR3aa: CASSLGLAASTDTQYF
CDR3nt: TGCGCCAGCAGCTTGGGACTAGCGGCTAGCACAGATACGCAGTATTTT

d_gene: -
v_gene: TRBV20-1
j_gene: TRBJ1-2
abundance: many
CDR3aa: CSARDFPREEYGYTF
CDR3nt: TGCAGTGCTAGAGATTTCCCGCGTGAGGAGTATGGCTACACCTTC

d_gene: -
v_gene: TRBV25-1
j_gene: TRBJ2-5
abundance: -
CDR3aa: CATTNDDSQETQYF
CDR3nt: TGTGCCACCACGAACGATGACAGCCAAGAGACCCAGTACTTC

d_gene: -
v_gene: TRBV3-1
j_gene: TRBJ2-7
abundance: few
CDR3aa: CASSQEGSSYEQYF
CDR3nt: TGTGCCAGCAGCCAAGAGGGATCGAGCTACGAGCAGTACTTC

d_gene: TRBD2
v_gene: TRBV20-1
j_gene: TRBJ2-7
abundance: -
CDR3aa: CSASRSGNVYEQYF
CDR3nt: TGCAGTGCTAGTCGCAGCGGGAACGTCTACGAGCAGTACTTC

d_gene: -
v_gene: TRBV24-1
j_gene: TRBJ2-1
abundance: few
CDR3aa: CATSDPLRGLGDEQFF
CDR3nt: TGTGCCACCAGTGATCCCCTCAGAGGGCTCGGGGATGAGCAGTTCTTC

d_gene: TRBD1
v_gene: TRBV5-1
j_gene: TRBJ2-7
abundance: few
CDR3aa: CASSLTARDRASYEQYF
CDR3nt: TGCGCCAGCAGCTTAACCGCCCGGGACAGGGCTTCCTACGAGCAGTACTTC

d_gene: -
v_gene: TRBV7-6
j_gene: TRBJ2-1
abundance: -
CDR3aa: CASSYTPPDGTNEQFF
CDR3nt: TGTGCCAGCAGCTATACCCCGCCGGACGGAACGAATGAGCAGTTCTTC

d_gene: -
v_gene: TRBV6-2/TRBV6-3
j_gene: TRBJ1-5
abundance: -
CDR3aa: CASSEWGNQPQHF
CDR3nt: TGTGCCAGCAGTGAGTGGGGCAATCAGCCCCAGCATTTT

d_gene: -
v_gene: TRBV30
j_gene: TRBJ2-7
abundance: -
CDR3aa: CAWSPTYYEQYF
CDR3nt: TGTGCCTGGAGTCCGACTTACTACGAGCAGTACTTC

d_gene: TRBD1
v_gene: TRBV4-3
j_gene: TRBJ2-1
abundance: few
CDR3aa: CASSQVFWDRTYNEQFF
CDR3nt: TGCGCCAGCAGCCAAGTGTTTTGGGACAGGACATACAATGAGCAGTTCTTC

d_gene: TRBD2
v_gene: TRBV5-1
j_gene: TRBJ2-2
abundance: few
CDR3aa: CASSLAIGLAASTGELFF
CDR3nt: TGCGCCAGCAGCTTGGCAATAGGACTAGCGGCGAGTACCGGGGAGCTGTTTTTT

d_gene: TRBD2
v_gene: TRBV5-4
j_gene: TRBJ2-1
abundance: -
CDR3aa: CASSLLLANEQFF
CDR3nt: TGTGCCAGCAGCTTGTTACTAGCGAATGAGCAGTTCTTC

d_gene: -
v_gene: TRBV11-2
j_gene: TRBJ2-3
abundance: few
CDR3aa: CASSLVSGTSTDTQYF
CDR3nt: TGTGCCAGCAGCTTAGTCAGTGGAACTAGCACAGATACGCAGTATTTT

d_gene: TRBD2
v_gene: TRBV7-2
j_gene: TRBJ2-5
abundance: few
CDR3aa: CASSLVRAGPPETQYF
CDR3nt: TGTGCCAGCAGCTTAGTCCGAGCGGGGCCCCCGGAGACCCAGTACTTC

d_gene: -
v_gene: TRBV6-1
j_gene: TRBJ2-1
abundance: few
CDR3aa: CASESGTGESSYNEQFF
CDR3nt: TGTGCCAGCGAGTCCGGAACGGGCGAAAGCTCCTACAATGAGCAGTTCTTC

d_gene: -
v_gene: TRBV5-1
j_gene: TRBJ1-1
abundance: -
CDR3aa: CASNDGRYLRTEAFF
CDR3nt: TGCGCCAGCAACGATGGCAGGTACCTCCGGACTGAAGCTTTCTTT

d_gene: -
v_gene: TRBV11-2
j_gene: TRBJ2-3
abundance: few
CDR3aa: CASSAELLSTDTQYF
CDR3nt: TGTGCCAGCAGCGCGGAGCTTCTGAGCACAGATACGCAGTATTTT

d_gene: -
v_gene: TRBV5-4
j_gene: TRBJ2-2
abundance: -
CDR3aa: CASSLGVTQAGELFF
CDR3nt: TGTGCCAGCAGCTTGGGGGTCACCCAGGCCGGGGAGCTGTTTTTT

d_gene: TRBD2
v_gene: TRBV6-2/TRBV6-3
j_gene: TRBJ2-1
abundance: few
CDR3aa: CASSPLHTEKRLAGGNEQFF
CDR3nt: TGTGCCAGCAGTCCCCTCCATACGGAAAAAAGACTAGCGGGAGGTAATGAGCAGTTCTTC

d_gene: -
v_gene: TRBV7-2
j_gene: TRBJ1-2
abundance: -
CDR3aa: CASSLVGQVWDYGYTF
CDR3nt: TGTGCCAGCAGCTTAGTGGGTCAGGTGTGGGACTATGGCTACACCTTC

d_gene: -
v_gene: TRBV6-2/TRBV6-3
j_gene: TRBJ2-1
abundance: -
CDR3aa: CASFGTRSYNEQFF
CDR3nt: TGTGCCAGCTTCGGAACACGCTCCTACAATGAGCAGTTCTTC

d_gene: -
v_gene: TRBV10-3
j_gene: TRBJ2-2
abundance: -
CDR3aa: CAIGPGGTGELFF
CDR3nt: TGTGCCATCGGGCCGGGCGGCACCGGGGAGCTGTTTTTT

d_gene: TRBD1
v_gene: TRBV5-6
j_gene: TRBJ1-2
abundance: -
CDR3aa: CASSGGTGIHGYTF
CDR3nt: TGTGCCAGCAGCGGTGGGACAGGGATACATGGCTACACCTTC

d_gene: -
v_gene: TRBV20-1
j_gene: TRBJ1-2
abundance: many
CDR3aa: CSAVGEANYGYTF
CDR3nt: TGCAGTGCAGTAGGGGAAGCTAACTATGGCTACACCTTC

d_gene: TRBD1
v_gene: TRBV6-1
j_gene: TRBJ2-5
abundance: -
CDR3aa: CASNRGRRETQYF
CDR3nt: TGTGCCAGCAACAGGGGGCGCCGAGAGACCCAGTACTTC

d_gene: -
v_gene: TRBV12-3/TRBV12-4
j_gene: TRBJ2-1
abundance: few
CDR3aa: CASSWYPNEQFF
CDR3nt: TGTGCCAGCAGTTGGTATCCCAATGAGCAGTTCTTC

d_gene: -
v_gene: TRBV15
j_gene: TRBJ1-2
abundance: few
CDR3aa: CATSDGPKPSPLANYGYTF
CDR3nt: TGTGCCACCAGCGATGGACCGAAACCCTCGCCCCTAGCTAACTATGGCTACACCTTC

d_gene: -
v_gene: TRBV11-2
j_gene: TRBJ2-1
abundance: many
CDR3aa: CASSLAGTFGFF
CDR3nt: TGTGCCAGCAGCTTAGCAGGCACGTTCGGGTTCTTC

d_gene: -
v_gene: TRBV7-6
j_gene: TRBJ2-3
abundance: -
CDR3aa: CASSEGGGSQSTDTQYF
CDR3nt: TGTGCCAGCAGCGAAGGGGGTGGATCCCAGAGCACAGATACGCAGTATTTT

d_gene: TRBD2
v_gene: TRBV3-1
j_gene: TRBJ2-1
abundance: -
CDR3aa: CASSPGTSGMSSYNEQFF
CDR3nt: TGTGCCAGCAGCCCGGGGACTAGCGGAATGAGCTCCTACAATGAGCAGTTCTTC

d_gene: -
v_gene: TRBV7-8
j_gene: TRBJ2-7
abundance: few
CDR3aa: CASSLASSGSYEQYF
CDR3nt: TGTGCCAGCAGCTTAGCATCCAGCGGTAGCTACGAGCAGTACTTC

d_gene: -
v_gene: TRBV7-8
j_gene: TRBJ2-7
abundance: -
CDR3aa: CASSYSQGRYEQYF
CDR3nt: TGTGCCAGCAGCTACTCGCAGGGAAGGTACGAGCAGTACTTC

d_gene: -
v_gene: TRBV12-3/TRBV12-4
j_gene: TRBJ2-3
abundance: once
CDR3aa: CASTHTDTQYF
CDR3nt: TGTGCCAGCACCCACACAGATACGCAGTATTTT

d_gene: -
v_gene: TRBV10-2
j_gene: TRBJ1-1
abundance: few
CDR3aa: CASSPVGGLMGTEAFF
CDR3nt: TGCGCCAGCAGTCCGGTCGGAGGCCTCATGGGCACTGAAGCTTTCTTT

d_gene: -
v_gene: TRBV11-2
j_gene: TRBJ2-2
abundance: -
CDR3aa: CASSLVGGRASGELFF
CDR3nt: TGTGCCAGCAGCTTAGTAGGGGGGAGGGCCTCCGGGGAGCTGTTTTTT

d_gene: -
v_gene: TRBV9
j_gene: TRBJ2-2
abundance: few
CDR3aa: CASSGPAGLPRAGELFF
CDR3nt: TGTGCCAGCAGCGGACCCGCCGGACTACCTAGGGCCGGGGAGCTGTTTTTT